The 3 T cell receptor beta chains below all came from one sample that was sequenced in a study of blood T cell repertoires in COVID-19. The assay was immunoSEQ multiplex PCR, and TCRdb's table has in-frame clones only and misses some. The profile covers about 300,000 clones, with approximately 90% appearing a single time and 6.5% to 8% taken by the ten largest. What was sequenced was peripheral blood. The receptors here all came from a woman in her thirties with COVID-19, enrolled during active disease.

This clone was seen a single time. This CDR3 is CASSLGQMNTEAFF. CDR3 in DNA: TGTGCCAGCAGCTTGGGACAAATGAACACTGAAGCTTTCTTT. The chain combines TRBV7-9 with TRBJ1-1, with a weak D call TRBD1 (6 bases). The germline V gene has CDR1 SEHNR and CDR2 FQNEAQ (reference sequence). Trimming pared 3 bases from V and 0 bases from J, leaving 8 bases between. This CDR3 has 14 residues.

This clone was observed a single time. This chain uses TRBV7-9 with TRBJ2-7; TRBD1 matches 8 bases. Unmatched junction bases numbered 6, after V lost 7 bases and J lost 4 bases. CDR1 is SEHNR and CDR2 is FQNEAQ in the germline V gene (reference sequence). This CDR3 region has 13 residues. CDR3 region: CASTAGGRYEQYF. DNA of the CDR3: TGTGCCAGCACCGCAGGGGGCCGATACGAGCAGTACTTC.

The chain recombines TRBV28 with TRBJ2-3; the D gene is possibly TRBD1 (5 bases). Germline-derived CDR1 and CDR2 are MDHEN and SYDVKM. Trimming removed 5 bases at V and 2 bases at J, with 11 bases between. The CDR3 loop spans 14 amino acids. The CDR3 spells CASSVRQNTDTQYF. The DNA for the CDR3 is TGTGCCAGCAGTGTCCGACAGAACACAGATACGCAGTATTTT.